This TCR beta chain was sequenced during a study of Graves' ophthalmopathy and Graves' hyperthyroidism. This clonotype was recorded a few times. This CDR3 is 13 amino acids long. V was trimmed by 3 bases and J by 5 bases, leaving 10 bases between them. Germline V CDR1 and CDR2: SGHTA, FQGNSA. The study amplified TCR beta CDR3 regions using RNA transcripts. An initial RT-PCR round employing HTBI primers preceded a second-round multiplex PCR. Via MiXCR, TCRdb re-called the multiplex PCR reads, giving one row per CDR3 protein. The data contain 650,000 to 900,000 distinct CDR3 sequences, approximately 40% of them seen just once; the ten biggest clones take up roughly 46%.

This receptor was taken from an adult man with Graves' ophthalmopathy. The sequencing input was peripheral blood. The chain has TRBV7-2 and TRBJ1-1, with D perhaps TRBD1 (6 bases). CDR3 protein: CASSFTGWTEAFF. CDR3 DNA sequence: TGTGCCAGCAGCTTTACAGGGTGGACTGAAGCTTTCTTT.